A single sample is the source of the 25 T cell receptor beta chains below, sequenced in a study of OX40 agonist ivuxolimab in advanced cancers. Clones were read by immunoSEQ multiplex PCR, and TCRdb kept only the in-frame ones, dropping some. This table holds some 75,000 clones, roughly 84% found once. The sequenced sample was CD4+ or CD8+ T cells sorted from blood, obtained in a trial of the OX40 agonist ivuxolimab. The receptors were gathered from an adult with an advanced solid tumor such as melanoma, head and neck, liver or kidney cancer.

This clone was observed once. This chain connects TRBV6-5 to TRBJ2-5; D is unclear. Trimming left V 0 bases short and J 5 bases short, with 16 bases between. The CDR3 consists of 16 residues. Germline V gives CDR1 MNHEY, CDR2 SVGAGI. In DNA, the CDR3 is TGTGCCAGCAGTTACTCGGGTCGAGGCCCCGGGGAGACCCAGTACTTC. This sequence encodes CASSYSGRGPGETQYF.

This chain connects TRBV6-5 to TRBJ2-1, with 7 positions matching TRBD2. Per germline, CDR1 MNHEY and CDR2 SVGAGI. The CDR3 runs 15 residues. V gave up 6 bases and J gave up 0 bases; unmatched junction bases: 5. Here the CDR3 reads CASRERGSSYNEQFF. CDR3 in DNA: TGTGCCAGCAGGGAGCGGGGAAGCTCCTACAATGAGCAGTTCTTC.

CDR3 sequence (DNA): TGTGCCAGCTCACCAGGGAGAAGCACAGATACGCAGTATTTT. Protein sequence: CASSPGRSTDTQYF. This chain uses TRBV18 with TRBJ2-3; a weak D match, TRBD2 (5 bases). Germline values: CDR1 KGHSH, CDR2 LQKENI. Trimming removed 2 bases at V and 0 bases at J, with 6 bases between. This CDR3 contains 14 residues. Together with reference TRBV18 and TRBJ2-3, the CDR3 gives the full variable domain: NAGVMQNPRHLVRRRGQEARLRCSPMKGHSHVYWYRQLPEEGLKFMVYLQKENIIDESGMPKERFSAEFPKEGPSILRIQQVVRGDSAAYFCASSPGRSTDTQYFGPGTRLTVL.

This chain connects TRBV7-3 to TRBJ2-1; TRBD1 aligns across 7 bases. The CDR3 covers 14 residues. Germline CDR1 reads SGHTA; CDR2 reads FQGTGA. The V and J ends lost 2 bases and 4 bases, in that order; junction bases with no gene match: 2. The CDR3 reads CASSLSGQYNEQFF. The CDR3 DNA reads TGTGCCAGCAGCTTATCGGGACAGTACAATGAGCAGTTCTTC.

This clone was recorded a few times. The rearrangement joins TRBV7-2 to TRBJ1-2, with 7 bases fitting TRBD1. From germline, CDR1 is SGHTA and CDR2 FQGNSA. The trim removed 5 bases at V and 3 bases at J, leaving 3 bases unmatched. This CDR3 region has 13 residues. CDR3 in DNA: TGTGCCAGCAGCCTGGGACAGTACTATGGCTACACCTTC. Protein: CASSLGQYYGYTF.

A single count supports this clone. V is TRBV5-6 and J is TRBJ1-2; 9 nucleotides align to TRBD1. V was pared by 5 bases and J by 8 bases, with 7 bases of the junction left unmatched. The CDR3 is made up of 13 amino acids. Germline CDR1 reads SGHDT; CDR2 reads YYEEEE. CDR3 residues: CASSFGTGYGYTF. CDR3 nucleotides: TGTGCCAGCAGTTTCGGGACAGGGTACGGCTACACCTTC.

The chain has TRBV19 and TRBJ1-2, with TRBD1 identical over 7 bases. The CDR3 is 13 residues long. J lost 0 bases, V lost 10 bases, and 5 bases had no gene match. CDR1 is LNHDA, CDR2 SQIVND, per germline (reference sequence). The CDR3 here is CATGDRSNYGYTF. The CDR3 nucleotides read TGTGCCACGGGGGACAGATCTAACTATGGCTACACCTTC.

The chain uses TRBV6-5 and TRBJ1-3; 8 bases agree with TRBD1. V lost 2 bases and J lost 8; bases outside the gene matches: 8. The germline CDR1 and CDR2 sequences are MNHEY and SVGAGI. This CDR3 spans 15 amino acids. CDR3 DNA: TGTGCCAGCAGTTACGGGGTCGGACAGGGCTACACCATATATTTT. This codes for CASSYGVGQGYTIYF.

The chain couples TRBV5-1 to TRBJ1-1; no definite D call. Germline CDR1 reads SGHRS; CDR2 reads YFSETQ. The CDR3 extends over 20 amino acids. Trimming took off 4 bases at V and 2 bases at J, with 30 bases between the two ends. CDR3 coding DNA: TGCGCCAGCAGCCTGCTGGCCCCGGCGGGGTTCTGTGTATTCAACACTGAAGCTTTCTTT. Its translation is CASSLLAPAGFCVFNTEAFF.

This clone was observed a single time. The genes are TRBV6-5 and TRBJ2-1; weak D call: TRBD1 (6 bases). V dropped 6 bases and J dropped 1 base, with 13 bases sitting between them. The CDR3 is made up of 15 amino acids. The germline CDR1 and CDR2 sequences are MNHEY and SVGAGI. In DNA form, the CDR3 reads TGTGCCAGCAGCTTCGACAGGTCTTCCTACAATGAGCAGTTCTTC. Its protein product is CASSFDRSSYNEQFF.

This clone has more than one count but fewer than ten. As DNA, the CDR3 is TGTGCCAGTAGTATAGTTCTCGGTTCGGGTCAGCCCCAGCATTTT. Protein sequence: CASSIVLGSGQPQHF. The V call is TRBV19, the J call TRBJ1-5; D is unclear. The germline V gene has CDR1 LNHDA and CDR2 SQIVND (reference sequence). CDR3 length: 15 amino acids. V was clipped by 1 base and J by 6 bases, with 13 bases between them.

J is TRBJ1-5 and V is TRBV30, with a weak D call TRBD1 (5 bases). There are 17 residues in the CDR3. V lost 0 bases and J 0 bases, leaving 15 bases between the germline ends. Germline V gene data show CDR1 as GTSNPN and CDR2 as SVGIG (reference sequence). Here the CDR3 reads CAWSVSGGSYSNQPQHF. The CDR3 region has the DNA TGTGCCTGGAGTGTCTCGGGGGGATCATATAGCAATCAGCCCCAGCATTTT.

The chain recombines TRBV6-5 with TRBJ1-3; D remains ambiguous. Germline CDR1 and CDR2: MNHEY and SVGAGI. The CDR3 is made up of 14 amino acids. Trimming removed 3 bases from V and 3 bases from J, with 9 bases in between. CDR3 in amino acids: CASSYGRLGNTIYF. CDR3 DNA: TGTGCCAGCAGTTATGGACGGCTTGGAAACACCATATATTTT.

This rearrangement joins TRBV6-5 to TRBJ1-3; D is perhaps TRBD1 (5 bases). Trimming cost V 2 bases and J 8 bases, with 7 bases left between them. Germline loops: CDR1 MNHEY, CDR2 SVGAGI. The CDR3 spans 12 residues. CDR3 in DNA: TGTGCCAGCAGTTACACGGGGGACACCATATATTTT. Its translation is CASSYTGDTIYF.

The V call is TRBV5-4, the J call TRBJ2-1; 8 bases are shared with TRBD2. The J segment lost 4 bases and the V segment lost 4 bases, leaving 7 bases of the junction unmatched. The CDR3 covers 15 residues. Germline V gene sequence: CDR1 SGHNT, CDR2 YYREEE (reference sequence). The CDR3 is CASSARLAKYNEQFF. The CDR3 nucleotides are TGTGCCAGCAGCGCCCGACTAGCGAAGTACAATGAGCAGTTCTTC.

V gene TRBV5-6 combines with J gene TRBJ2-3; D not resolved. The V gene lost 4 bases and the J gene lost 1 base, with 7 bases spanning the gap. CDR1 and CDR2 from the germline V gene are SGHDT and YYEEEE. The CDR3 is made up of 13 amino acids. The CDR3 reads CASSHYGTDTQYF. In DNA, the CDR3 is TGTGCCAGCAGCCACTATGGCACAGATACGCAGTATTTT.

This clone was counted a few times. The CDR3 region has the DNA TGTGCCAGCAGCTTAGCGTTAGGGGCTAGCGGGATATACGAGCAGTACTTC. Protein: CASSLALGASGIYEQYF. The rearrangement joins TRBV7-9 to TRBJ2-7, with 9 bases identical to TRBD2. The CDR3 is made up of 17 amino acids. Trimming took 0 bases from V and 4 from J; bases not matched to a gene: 10. CDR1 and CDR2 from the germline V gene are SEHNR and FQNEAQ (reference sequence).

The chain recombines TRBV7-9 with TRBJ1-2, with D possibly being TRBD1 (5 bases). Trimming shortened V by 5 bases and J by 0 bases, and 10 bases separated the two germline ends. Germline lookup yields CDR1 SEHNR and CDR2 FQNEAQ (reference sequence). This CDR3 spans 14 amino acids. In nucleotides, the CDR3 is TGTGCCAGCAGCCTCGAAGGGGCTAACTATGGCTACACCTTC. The encoded protein is CASSLEGANYGYTF.

The chain joins TRBV5-4 to TRBJ2-5, with TRBD2 identical over 10 bases. Germline assignment: CDR1 SGHNT and CDR2 YYREEE (reference sequence). J lost 3 bases, V lost 3 bases, and 5 bases had no gene match. The CDR3 runs to 15 residues. The CDR3 here is CASSSGTSVEETQYF. The CDR3 DNA reads as TGTGCCAGCAGCTCCGGGACTAGCGTCGAAGAGACCCAGTACTTC.

The chain uses TRBV6-6 and TRBJ2-6; tentatively, D is TRBD1 (5 bases). The CDR3 has 14 residues. The germline CDR1 and CDR2 sequences are MNHNY and SVGAGI (reference sequence). V lost 7 bases, J lost 7 bases, and 14 bases lay in between. CDR3: CASIGGQGANVLTF. CDR3 nucleotides: TGTGCCAGCATAGGCGGCCAGGGTGCCAACGTCCTGACTTTC.

This clone was found once. The V gene is TRBV29-1, the J gene TRBJ1-1; 8 bases line up with TRBD1. This CDR3 has 12 residues. The ends lost 7 bases at V and 5 bases at J; junction bases unmatched: 6. Germline CDR1 and CDR2: SQVTM and ANQGSEA. For the CDR3, the DNA is TGCAGCGGTGGACAGGGTTTGACTGAAGCTTTCTTT. Residues: CSGGQGLTEAFF.

The table lists this clone with a count of one. CDR3 sequence reads: CASSHGQGAYEQYF. The CDR3 DNA reads as TGTGCCAGCAGTCACGGACAGGGAGCCTACGAGCAGTACTTC. The rearrangement uses TRBV6-5 and TRBJ2-7, with TRBD1 matching over 8 bases. The germline CDR1 and CDR2 sequences are MNHEY and SVGAGI. The CDR3 runs 14 residues. The J segment lost 2 bases and the V segment lost 5 bases, leaving 5 bases of the junction unmatched.

Concerning this clone: An end of the junction does not agree with germline; a read error may underlie this. V and J are TRBV2 and TRBJ2-6, with D tentatively TRBD1 (6 bases). Per germline, CDR1 SNHLY and CDR2 FYNNEI. This CDR3 region has 19 residues. The CDR3 DNA sequence: TGTGCCAGCATCCCGGTCATTTTGGACAGAAACTCTGGGACCAACGTCCTGACTTTC. Its protein is CASIPVILDRNSGTNVLTF.

The chain is built from TRBV30 and TRBJ2-2; no firm D call. Germline CDR1 is GTSNPN and CDR2 is SVGIG (reference sequence). Trimming shortened V by 0 bases and J by 2 bases, and 16 bases separated the two germline ends. The CDR3 spans 17 residues. DNA for the CDR3: TGTGCCTGGAGTGTATCCCGGGCCCGATCAAACACCGGGGAGCTGTTTTTT. Protein sequence: CAWSVSRARSNTGELFF. Filled out from reference TRBV30 and TRBJ2-2, the complete variable domain reads SQTIHQWPATLVQPVGSPLSLECTVEGTSNPNLYWYRQAAGRGLQLLFYSVGIGQISSEVPQNLSASRPQDRQFILSSKKLLLSDSGFYLCAWSVSRARSNTGELFFGEGSRLTVL.

The chain combines TRBV5-1 with TRBJ2-7, with 8 bases that match TRBD1. This CDR3 contains 14 residues. Germline V gene data show CDR1 as SGHRS and CDR2 as YFSETQ. With V trimmed by 4 bases and J by 5 bases, 8 bases remained unmatched. The DNA for the CDR3 is TGCGCCAGCAGCCCCCGGACAGGGCTCCACGAGCAGTACTTC. Encoded protein: CASSPRTGLHEQYF.